One and the same sample provided the 19 T cell receptor beta chains below, sequenced in a study of T cells in Graves' hyperthyroidism and ophthalmopathy. TCR beta CDR3 region amplification was performed from RNA transcripts. The TCR CDR3 first-round RT-PCR relied on the HTBI primer set. TCRdb re-called the multiplex PCR reads with MiXCR, one entry per CDR3 protein. This sample yields under 300,000 distinct CDR3 sequences, of which approximately 14% are seen a single time; 7.9% belongs to the top ten. What was sequenced was blood. The receptors originated from a woman in her forties with Graves' hyperthyroidism.

This clonotype showed up many times. The rearrangement joins TRBV6-1 to TRBJ1-1; 7 positions match TRBD1. CDR1 is MNHNS and CDR2 is SASEGT in the germline V gene. The CDR3 runs 12 residues. V lost 7 bases, J lost 6 bases, and 5 bases stayed unmatched. The CDR3 sequence is CASKTGRAEAFF. The CDR3 DNA is TGTGCCAGCAAGACAGGGCGCGCTGAAGCTTTCTTT.

This clonotype showed up many times. The chain employs TRBV20-1 and TRBJ1-1; no clear D. The CDR3 length is 14 residues. Germline V lookup: CDR1 DFQATT, CDR2 SNEGSKA (reference sequence). Trimming left V 0 bases short and J 2 bases short, with 10 bases between. The CDR3 bases are TGCAGTGCTAGAGATCTGAGGGTAAACACTGAAGCTTTCTTT. Amino acid sequence: CSARDLRVNTEAFF.

Worth noting for this clonotype: This may arise from a read error, as a much more abundant clone is one base away. The genes are TRBV20-1 and TRBJ2-7; 9 bases fit TRBD1. V lost 0 bases, J lost 6 bases, and 9 bases stayed unmatched. CDR1 DFQATT and CDR2 SNEGSKA come from the germline V gene (reference sequence). The CDR3 runs to 15 residues. CDR3 nucleotides: TGCAGTGCTAGAGAGGACAGGGGTCTAGGATGCGAGCAGTACTTC. This encodes CSAREDRGLGCEQYF.

With regard to this clonotype: A much larger clone lies a single base off, so this may be a read error. The chain couples TRBV7-8 to TRBJ2-1, with TRBD2 identical over 8 bases. V dropped 1 base and J dropped 5; count of bases not matched to a gene: 7. The germline V gene has CDR1 SGHVS and CDR2 FQNEAQ. The CDR3 is 16 residues long. The CDR3, as DNA: TGTGCCAGCAGCTTAGATTCCGGGAGGGACCACAATGAGCAGTTCTTC. This gives the protein CASSLDSGRDHNEQFF.

This clonotype was counted ten times or more. The chain links TRBV6-2 or TRBV6-3 to TRBJ1-1; D remains ambiguous. Trimming left V 2 bases short and J 1 base short, with 11 bases between. The germline V gene encodes CDR1 MNHEY and CDR2 SVGEGT. The CDR3 spans 15 residues. The CDR3 region has the DNA TGTGCCAGCAGTTACCACCAACAGACGAACACTGAAGCTTTCTTT. Residues: CASSYHQQTNTEAFF.

A note on this clonotype: This could be a read error, since a much larger clone is one nucleotide away. The gene calls are TRBV11-2 and TRBJ2-7, with D possibly being TRBD2 (7 bases). The germline V gene encodes CDR1 SGHAT and CDR2 FQNNGV. Trimming pared 5 bases from V and 2 bases from J, leaving 13 bases between. The CDR3 has 14 amino acids. In DNA, the CDR3 is TGTGCCAGCAGCGTCGAAGGGGGGGCCTACGAGCAGTACTTC. It yields the protein CASSVEGGAYEQYF.

This clonotype has a count of ten or more. V usage is TRBV20-1 and J usage is TRBJ1-5, with 7 bases fitting TRBD1. V gave up 7 bases and J gave up 0 bases; unmatched junction bases: 15. Germline V gene lookup returns CDR1 DFQATT and CDR2 SNEGSKA (reference sequence). The CDR3 consists of 17 residues. As DNA, the CDR3 is TGCAGTGTCTCGGGGGACAGAAATCCCGATAGCAATCAGCCCCAGCATTTT. Translated, it gives CSVSGDRNPDSNQPQHF.

V gene TRBV6-1 combines with J gene TRBJ1-6; D gene ambiguous. Germline-derived CDR1 and CDR2 are MNHNS and SASEGT. This CDR3 spans 15 amino acids. The ends were cut back, 3 bases at V and 6 bases at J, with 12 bases in the middle. CDR3 residues: CASSDNPGFNSPLHF. CDR3 nucleotides: TGTGCCAGCAGTGATAACCCGGGCTTTAATTCACCCCTCCACTTT.

There are many counts of this clonotype. The chain joins TRBV6-5 to TRBJ1-4; 9 nucleotides match TRBD1. The CDR3 has 15 amino acids. Germline V CDR1 and CDR2: MNHEY, SVGAGI. J gave up 5 bases and V 4 bases, and 5 bases lay outside the gene matches. DNA of the CDR3: TGTGCCAGCAGTTCATATGGACAGGGGAATGAAAAACTGTTTTTT. It yields the protein CASSSYGQGNEKLFF.

Regarding this clonotype: A much larger clone lies a single base off, so this may be a read error. V is TRBV29-1 and J is TRBJ1-1, with unresolved D. CDR3 length: 12 residues. V was pared by 3 bases and J by 3 bases, with 8 bases between. CDR1 and CDR2 (germline): SQVTM, ANQGSEA. CDR3 region: CSVEYGDTEAFF. In nucleotides, the CDR3 is TGCAGCGTTGAGTATGGGGACACTGAAGCTTTCTTT.

This clonotype was seen at least ten times. The chain uses TRBV28 and TRBJ1-5; no reliable D call. V lost 4 bases and J 4 bases, leaving 17 bases between the germline ends. The length of the CDR3 is 16 residues. Germline CDR1 reads MDHEN; CDR2 reads SYDVKM. The DNA of the CDR3 is TGTGCCAGCAGTTCCACCGCGGCCAGCGGGAATCAGCCCCAGCATTTT. Its protein is CASSSTAASGNQPQHF. Full variable domain (outside the CDR3, taken from reference TRBV28 and TRBJ1-5): DVKVTQSSRYLVKRTGEKVFLECVQDMDHENMFWYRQDPGLGLRLIYFSYDVKMKEKGDIPEGYSVSREKKERFSLILESASTNQTSMYLCASSSTAASGNQPQHFGDGTRLSIL.

The rearrangement links TRBV20-1 to TRBJ2-5, with 9 bases identical to TRBD1. This CDR3 has 16 amino acids. The germline CDR1 and CDR2 sequences are DFQATT and SNEGSKA (reference sequence). With 0 bases clipped from V and 5 bases from J, the junction kept 10 bases outside the gene matches. This CDR3 is CSARDHRTGASETQYF. In nucleotides, the CDR3 is TGCAGTGCTAGAGATCATCGGACAGGGGCTAGTGAGACCCAGTACTTC.

Concerning this clonotype itself: A much larger clone differs from this one at a single base, so this may be a read error. V is TRBV5-1 and J is TRBJ2-1; D unresolved. The CDR3 consists of 14 residues. The germline gives CDR1 SGHRS, CDR2 YFSETQ. This chain's CDR3 is CAGSLAMSYNEQFF. CDR3 DNA sequence: TGCGCCGGCAGCTTGGCCATGAGTTACAATGAGCAGTTCTTC.

This clonotype was counted a few times. J is TRBJ1-2 and V is TRBV5-5; D gene uncertain. Germline CDR1 SGHKS, CDR2 YYEKEE (reference sequence). Deletions cut 0 bases from V and 3 bases from J, with 12 bases between. The CDR3 covers 15 residues. This CDR3 reads CASSLAGNPDYGYTF. The CDR3 DNA reads TGTGCCAGCAGCTTGGCCGGGAACCCGGACTATGGCTACACCTTC.

This clonotype was counted ten times or more. The rearrangement joins TRBV27 to TRBJ2-7; 7 bases line up with TRBD1. The CDR3 loop spans 15 amino acids. Germline-derived CDR1 and CDR2 are MNHEY and SMNVEV (reference sequence). V shed 3 bases and J 3 bases; nucleotides not matched to a gene: 8. CDR3 sequence reads: CASSFQITGDYEQYF. Here the CDR3 DNA reads TGTGCCAGCAGTTTTCAGATCACAGGGGACTACGAGCAGTACTTC.

This clonotype was picked up a small number of times. The chain combines TRBV29-1 with TRBJ2-5, with a possible D match to TRBD1 (5 bases). The CDR3 has 15 amino acids. Germline loops: CDR1 SQVTM, CDR2 ANQGSEA. V shed 0 bases and J shed 0 bases, with 11 bases lying between them. CDR3 sequence reads: CSVEDRTGNQETQYF. The CDR3 DNA is TGCAGCGTTGAAGATCGTACAGGAAACCAAGAGACCCAGTACTTC. The full variable domain, completed using reference TRBV29-1 and TRBJ2-5, is SAVISQKPSRDICQRGTSLTIQCQVDSQVTMMFWYRQQPGQSLTLIATANQGSEATYESGFVIDKFPISRPNLTFSTLTVSNMSPEDSSIYLCSVEDRTGNQETQYFGPGTRLLVL.

This clonotype has at least ten counts. The rearrangement joins TRBV3-1 to TRBJ2-3; TRBD2 is a possible D gene (6 bases). V was pared by 4 bases and J by 0 bases, with 11 bases between. Germline assignment: CDR1 LGHDT and CDR2 YNNKEL (reference sequence). The CDR3 length is 15 residues. The CDR3 DNA is TGTGCCAGCAGCCTCACTAGCTCTAGCACAGATACGCAGTATTTT. Amino acids: CASSLTSSSTDTQYF.

This clonotype was detected only a few times. This clone may be a read error of a much larger clone one base away. For the CDR3, the DNA is TGTGCCAGCAGTGGATCCCGGGGACAGCGTAAAGAGGCCCAGTACTTC. It codes for CASSGSRGQRKEAQYF. This chain connects TRBV28 to TRBJ2-5; 7 bases match TRBD1. The CDR3 sequence is 16 residues long. Germline CDR1 and CDR2: MDHEN and SYDVKM. The full variable domain, in which reference TRBV28 and TRBJ2-5 provide the parts outside the CDR3, is DVKVTQSSRYLVKRTGEKVFLECVQDMDHENMFWYRQDPGLGLRLIYFSYDVKMKEKGDIPEGYSVSREKKERFSLILESASTNQTSMYLCASSGSRGQRKEAQYFGPGTRLLVL.

This clonotype has ten or more counts. The chain is built from TRBV27 and TRBJ1-1, with TRBD1 matching 7 bases. Per germline, CDR1 MNHEY and CDR2 SMNVEV (reference sequence). After removal of 0 bases from V and 4 bases from J, the junction contained 11 bases not matched to a gene. CDR3 length: 17 amino acids. CDR3 bases: TGTGCCAGCAGTTTATCTTGGTATTCTCCAGGGGGCACTGAAGCTTTCTTT. It is translated as CASSLSWYSPGGTEAFF.